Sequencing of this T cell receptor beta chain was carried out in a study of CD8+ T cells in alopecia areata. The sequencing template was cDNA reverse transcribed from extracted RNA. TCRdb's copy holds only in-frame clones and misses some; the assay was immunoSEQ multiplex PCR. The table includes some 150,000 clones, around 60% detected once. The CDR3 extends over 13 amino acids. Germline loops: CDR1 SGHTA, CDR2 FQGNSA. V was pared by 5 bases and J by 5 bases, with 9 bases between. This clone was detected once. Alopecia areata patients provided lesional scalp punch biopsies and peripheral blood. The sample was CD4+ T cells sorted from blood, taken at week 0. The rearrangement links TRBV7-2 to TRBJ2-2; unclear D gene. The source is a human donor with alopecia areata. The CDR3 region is CASSPRRTGELFF. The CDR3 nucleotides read TGTGCCAGCAGCCCCCGACGGACCGGGGAGCTGTTTTTT.